The next 27 T cell receptor beta chains were all read from a single sample in a study of T cell repertoires in cytomegalovirus infection (dated by TCRdb to the late 2010s). Sequencing instrument: Illumina HiSeq 1500. In TCRdb, the public reads were trimmed at Q25 with fastp and aligned with MiXCR, with productive beta chains retained. When rows share a CDR3 protein, they turn into one entry using the most common DNA and genes. The sample records 200,000 or so distinct CDR3 sequences, about 28% of which are singletons. The ten largest clones add up to about 28% of the sample. Sequencing was carried out using PBMCs. The receptor source for this set is a human donor in good health (CMV status not recorded). Some clones in this sample may be carry-over from other donors' samples.

This clonotype was observed a few times. The chain has TRBV6-6 and TRBJ2-7; 8 nucleotides line up with TRBD2. Trimming took 0 bases from V and 7 from J; bases not matched to a gene: 5. From germline, CDR1 is MNHNY and CDR2 SVGAGI (reference sequence). CDR3 length: 14 residues. In nucleotides, the CDR3 is TGTGCCAGCAGTTACTCAGGGCTAGCGGGTGAGCAGTACTTC. It codes for CASSYSGLAGEQYF.

This CDR3 is CAWSVNRVNNSPLHF. The CDR3 bases are TGTGCCTGGAGTGTGAACAGGGTTAATAATTCACCCCTCCACTTT. The V gene is TRBV30, the J gene TRBJ1-6, with D perhaps matching TRBD1 (6 bases). Deletions cut 0 bases from V and 5 bases from J, with 11 bases between. The CDR3 totals 15 residues. Germline lookup yields CDR1 GTSNPN and CDR2 SVGIG (reference sequence).

Worth noting for this clonotype: A much larger clone lies one base from this, so it may be a read error. The chain carries TRBV7-2 and TRBJ1-6; 9 bases map to TRBD1. Germline V gene data show CDR1 as SGHTA and CDR2 as FQGNSA. The CDR3 is 16 residues long. The CDR3 loop is CASSLVAGTGRSPLLF. CDR3 in DNA: TGTGCCAGCAGCTTAGTCGCCGGGACAGGGAGATCACCCCTCCTCTTT.

This clonotype was counted a few times. The chain uses TRBV7-2 and TRBJ1-1, with unresolved D. Germline values: CDR1 SGHTA, CDR2 FQGNSA. This CDR3 comprises 12 residues. V shed 5 bases and J shed 1 base, with 5 bases lying between them. CDR3 protein: CASSTQNTEAFF. The CDR3 bases are TGTGCCAGCAGCACCCAGAACACTGAAGCTTTCTTT. Together with reference TRBV7-2 and TRBJ1-1, the CDR3 gives the full variable domain: GAGVSQSPSNKVTEKGKDVELRCDPISGHTALYWYRQSLGQGLEFLIYFQGNSAPDKSGLPSDRFSAERTGGSVSTLTIQRTQQEDSAVYLCASSTQNTEAFFGQGTRLTVV.

V usage is TRBV7-9 and J usage is TRBJ1-2; no firm D call. Trimming took off 5 bases at V and 5 bases at J, with 12 bases between the two ends. The CDR3 has 13 residues. Germline CDR1 and CDR2: SEHNR and FQNEAQ (reference sequence). DNA of the CDR3: TGTGCCAGCAGCCACTCTCAAAGATATGGCTACACCTTC. The encoded protein is CASSHSQRYGYTF.

This clonotype was observed a handful of times. The chain combines TRBV29-1 with TRBJ1-1; maybe TRBD1 (6 bases). The CDR3 runs 13 residues. CDR1 and CDR2 (germline): SQVTM, ANQGSEA. V was clipped by 7 bases and J by 4 bases, with 16 bases between them. In DNA form, the CDR3 reads TGCAGCGGGGGGCAGAGCCTGAGCACTGAAGCTTTCTTT. It is translated as CSGGQSLSTEAFF.

The V and J genes are TRBV7-3 and TRBJ2-7; possibly TRBD2 for D (6 bases). V was pared by 3 bases and J by 3 bases, with 12 bases between. The CDR3 is 14 residues long. The germline gives CDR1 SGHTA, CDR2 FQGTGA. The CDR3 DNA reads as TGTGCCAGCAGCTTGGGACTGGCGGGCTACGAGCAGTACTTC. It yields the protein CASSLGLAGYEQYF.

The chain combines TRBV7-6 with TRBJ1-1, with unresolved D. Germline V gene data show CDR1 as SGHVS and CDR2 as FNYEAQ. The CDR3 spans 16 residues. The ends were cut back, 2 bases at V and 1 base at J, with 14 bases in the middle. DNA for the CDR3: TGTGCCAGCAGCTTATCGAGAGGGAGAGCGAACACTGAAGCTTTCTTT. Amino acids: CASSLSRGRANTEAFF.

In this sample, this clonotype turned up a few times. This rearrangement joins TRBV12-3 or TRBV12-4 to TRBJ1-1; TRBD1 matches 7 bases. This CDR3 has 16 residues. Trimming cost V 3 bases and J 1 base; bases outside gene matches: 8. CDR3 in amino acids: CASSLGTVLGNTEAFF. DNA of the CDR3: TGTGCCAGCAGTTTGGGGACAGTTTTGGGGAACACTGAAGCTTTCTTT.

The rearrangement links TRBV11-1 to TRBJ2-7; the match to TRBD2 covers 8 bases. This CDR3 is 15 amino acids long. V was clipped by 5 bases and J by 2 bases; unmatched bases: 8. Germline V gene lookup returns CDR1 SGHAT and CDR2 FQDESV (reference sequence). CDR3 region: CASSPRRGVTYEQYF. As DNA, the CDR3 is TGTGCCAGCAGCCCCCGGCGGGGGGTAACCTACGAGCAGTACTTC.

The CDR3 region is CASSEIAGEDGYTF. Here the CDR3 DNA reads TGTGCCAGCAGTGAGATAGCAGGGGAGGATGGCTACACCTTC. The gene calls are TRBV2 and TRBJ1-2; D is possibly TRBD1 (6 bases). The CDR3 runs 14 residues. The V end was cut by 3 bases, the J end by 6 bases, with 14 bases between. The germline V gene encodes CDR1 SNHLY and CDR2 FYNNEI.

This clonotype came up many times. The V and J genes are TRBV7-2 and TRBJ2-5, with 8 bases aligning to TRBD2. Germline V gene sequence: CDR1 SGHTA, CDR2 FQGNSA. The CDR3 runs to 17 residues. The V gene end was trimmed by 2 bases and the J gene end by 6 bases; junction bases not matched to a gene: 14. The CDR3 nucleotides read TGTGCCAGCAGCTTAACAACGGGGGGGCCGAAACTAAAGACCCAGTACTTC. The encoded protein is CASSLTTGGPKLKTQYF.

The rearrangement joins TRBV30 to TRBJ1-1; D gene ambiguous. CDR3 length: 13 residues. CDR1 and CDR2 from the germline V gene are GTSNPN and SVGIG (reference sequence). V was clipped by 0 bases and J by 9 bases, with 14 bases between them. CDR3 region: CAWSVPGREKAFF. CDR3 DNA sequence: TGTGCCTGGAGTGTACCGGGGAGGGAGAAAGCTTTCTTT.

The CDR3 region has the DNA TGTGCCAGTAGTGCGACAGCGGGGGACATTCAGTACTTC. Encoded protein: CASSATAGDIQYF. The chain links TRBV19 to TRBJ2-4, with 8 bases that match TRBD2. J gave up 8 bases and V 5 bases, and 5 bases lay outside the gene matches. The length of the CDR3 is 13 residues. Germline-derived CDR1 and CDR2 are LNHDA and SQIVND (reference sequence).

V gene TRBV7-4 combines with J gene TRBJ1-2; D remains unclear. The germline V gene has CDR1 SGHVT and CDR2 SQSDAQ. V was pared by 2 bases and J by 8 bases, with 9 bases between. The CDR3 is 12 amino acids. The CDR3 loop is CASSLLEGGYTF. In DNA, the CDR3 is TGTGCCAGCAGCTTATTAGAGGGAGGCTACACCTTC.

The chain is built from TRBV18 and TRBJ1-5; 7 bases map to TRBD1. The CDR3 runs to 17 residues. The V segment lost 2 bases and the J segment 4 bases; nucleotides outside the gene matches: 11. Looked up from germline, CDR1 is KGHSH and CDR2 is LQKENI. The CDR3 region has the DNA TGTGCCAGCTCACCAGGGACAGACAATCGGCGAAATCAGCCCCAGCATTTT. It is translated as CASSPGTDNRRNQPQHF. The full variable domain, with the rest looked up from reference TRBV18 and TRBJ1-5, is NAGVMQNPRHLVRRRGQEARLRCSPMKGHSHVYWYRQLPEEGLKFMVYLQKENIIDESGMPKERFSAEFPKEGPSILRIQQVVRGDSAAYFCASSPGTDNRRNQPQHFGDGTRLSIL.

This clonotype was counted ten times or more. The chain combines TRBV7-2 with TRBJ1-1; D is unresolved. The CDR3 covers 14 residues. Per the germline V gene, CDR1 is SGHTA and CDR2 is FQGNSA. The V gene lost 6 bases and the J gene lost 1 base, with 12 bases spanning the gap. Here the CDR3 DNA reads TGTGCCAGCAGTCCTGGACGGGGGAACACTGAAGCTTTCTTT. Its protein product is CASSPGRGNTEAFF.

The chain links TRBV19 to TRBJ2-5, with a possible D match to TRBD1 (5 bases). Germline V lookup: CDR1 LNHDA, CDR2 SQIVND (reference sequence). V shed 1 base and J shed 5 bases, with 14 bases lying between them. The CDR3 contains 15 residues. CDR3 DNA sequence: TGTGCCAGTAGTATAGCCCAGGGATCCTCGGAGACCCAGTACTTC. Residues: CASSIAQGSSETQYF.

In its sample, this clonotype was seen many times. The chain uses TRBV7-2 and TRBJ1-4; D may be TRBD1 (5 bases). Germline V gives CDR1 SGHTA, CDR2 FQGNSA. V lost 1 base to trimming and J lost 3 bases, with 12 bases between them. The CDR3 is made up of 16 amino acids. In nucleotides, the CDR3 is TGTGCCAGCAGCTTAGGGGCTTGGGGGGCTAATGAAAAACTGTTTTTT. The encoded protein is CASSLGAWGANEKLFF.

This clonotype has only a few counts. The V and J genes are TRBV5-6 and TRBJ1-1; 7 nucleotides match TRBD1. CDR1 and CDR2 from the germline V gene are SGHDT and YYEEEE. V dropped 4 bases and J dropped 2; count of bases not matched to a gene: 11. CDR3 length: 16 residues. In DNA form, the CDR3 reads TGTGCCAGCAGCGCGGGGACCGGGACAGCTAACACTGAAGCTTTCTTT. Its protein is CASSAGTGTANTEAFF.

The chain combines TRBV5-1 with TRBJ1-1; 7 positions agree with TRBD1. Germline lookup yields CDR1 SGHRS and CDR2 YFSETQ. V was pared by 1 base and J by 11 bases, with 8 bases of the junction left unmatched. CDR3 length: 13 amino acids. The CDR3 sequence is CASSLTQGRQAFF. For the CDR3, the DNA is TGCGCCAGCAGCTTGACACAGGGGAGGCAGGCTTTCTTT.

V usage is TRBV12-3 or TRBV12-4 and J usage is TRBJ2-1; D is unresolved. This CDR3 contains 12 residues. V was pared by 3 bases and J by 2 bases, with 2 bases between. For the CDR3, the DNA is TGTGCCAGCAGTTTCGCCTACAATGAGCAGTTCTTC. Translation: CASSFAYNEQFF.

This clonotype was counted only a few times. The chain has TRBV7-9 and TRBJ1-1, with 7 positions matching TRBD1. V was pared by 4 bases and J by 3 bases, with 8 bases of the junction left unmatched. The germline V gene encodes CDR1 SEHNR and CDR2 FQNEAQ (reference sequence). The CDR3 is made up of 15 amino acids. The CDR3 region has the DNA TGTGCCAGCAGCTCCCCGGACAGGAGACACACTGAAGCTTTCTTT. Translated: CASSSPDRRHTEAFF.

This sequence joins TRBV7-2 and TRBJ2-5; D remains ambiguous. The CDR3 contains 14 residues. V lost 2 bases and J lost 4, with 11 bases in between. Germline V gives CDR1 SGHTA, CDR2 FQGNSA. The CDR3 DNA follows: TGTGCCAGCAGCTTAAGCGCACGTACAGAGACCCAGTACTTC. Residues: CASSLSARTETQYF.

The sample holds a few counts of this clonotype. The chain uses TRBV12-3 or TRBV12-4 and TRBJ2-1, with D possibly being TRBD1 (5 bases). The CDR3 length is 16 residues. The V end lost 0 bases, the J end lost 6 bases, and 15 bases lay between the germline ends. The CDR3 here is CASSLAEVGPFNEQFF. The CDR3 nucleotides read TGTGCCAGCAGTTTAGCGGAAGTGGGGCCCTTCAATGAGCAGTTCTTC.

This chain links TRBV7-3 with TRBJ2-3; maybe TRBD1 (5 bases). The CDR3 totals 12 residues. V was pared by 8 bases and J by 2 bases, with 8 bases between. Germline V lookup: CDR1 SGHTA, CDR2 FQGTGA. The CDR3 here is CASGRDTDTQYF. Written as DNA, the CDR3 is TGTGCCAGCGGCAGGGACACAGATACGCAGTATTTT.

This clonotype was observed a few times. V gene TRBV12-3 or TRBV12-4 combines with J gene TRBJ1-2; D is unresolved. The CDR3 spans 13 residues. Trimming shortened V by 6 bases and J by 4 bases, and 12 bases separated the two germline ends. DNA for the CDR3: TGTGCCAGCAGCCCAAATGTAGGCTATGGCTACACCTTC. Protein: CASSPNVGYGYTF.